Each of the 20 T cell receptor beta chains below was sequenced from the same sample in a study of blood T cell repertoires in COVID-19 (TCRdb year 2020). Libraries were made using the immunoSEQ multiplex PCR assay. TCRdb took over this immuneACCESS table, retaining in-frame rearrangements with V and J assigned. Such tables are incomplete; in checked studies, under half of the missing clones stem from an unresolved V gene, and the remainder is unexplained. The table for this sample lists around 220,000 clones; about 88% of them were counted only once. In total, the top ten clones hold approximately 2.2% of the sample. Sequencing used peripheral blood. These receptors originate from a woman between 35 and 50 years old who had recovered from COVID-19.

Remarks on this clone: The sample contains more than one DNA sequence encoding this CDR3. The V and J genes are TRBV18 and TRBJ1-2; 7 nucleotides agree with TRBD1. There are 13 residues in the CDR3. The germline V gene encodes CDR1 KGHSH and CDR2 LQKENI. Trimming at V came to 6 bases and at J to 5 bases, leaving 6 bases not matched to a gene. The CDR3 loop reads CASSPPTGYGYTF. CDR3 nucleotide sequence: TGTGCCAGCTCGCCGCCGACAGGGTATGGCTACACCTTC.

CDR3 nucleotides: TGCGCCAGCAGGCCCGGGACAGCCAACAATCAGCCCCAGCATTTT. As protein: CASRPGTANNQPQHF. This chain connects TRBV5-1 to TRBJ1-5; 7 nucleotides align to TRBD1. Germline CDR1 is SGHRS and CDR2 is YFSETQ. The CDR3 runs to 15 residues. The V gene end was trimmed by 5 bases and the J gene end by 3 bases; junction bases not matched to a gene: 8.

V gene TRBV27 combines with J gene TRBJ2-7; 8 bases are shared with TRBD1. V trimming: 4 bases; J trimming: 0 bases; junction bases outside the gene matches: 2. Germline CDR1 and CDR2: MNHEY and SMNVEV (reference sequence). This CDR3 has 14 residues. In DNA form, the CDR3 reads TGTGCCAGCAGTTACGGGACAGGCTCCTACGAGCAGTACTTC. This gives the protein CASSYGTGSYEQYF.

A single count supports this clone. J is TRBJ2-3 and V is TRBV2; tentative D call: TRBD2 (6 bases). The CDR3 runs 11 residues. In germline, CDR1 is SNHLY, CDR2 FYNNEI. DNA of the CDR3: TGTGCAGGAGGGCTCACAGATACGCAGTATTTT. Its protein is CAGGLTDTQYF.

V is TRBV27 and J is TRBJ2-1; 12 bases are a match to TRBD2. This CDR3 spans 16 amino acids. Germline CDR1 and CDR2: MNHEY and SMNVEV (reference sequence). V gave up 5 bases and J gave up 3 bases; unmatched junction bases: 5. Written as DNA, the CDR3 is TGTGCCAGCAGTAAAAGGACTAGCGGGATCTACAATGAGCAGTTCTTC. This translates into CASSKRTSGIYNEQFF.

For the CDR3, the DNA is TGTGCCAGCAGTGAAGCTAGCGGGGGGACCTACGAGCAGTACTTC. This gives the protein CASSEASGGTYEQYF. The rearrangement joins TRBV2 to TRBJ2-7, with 10 nucleotides matching TRBD2. The CDR3 has 15 amino acids. Germline values: CDR1 SNHLY, CDR2 FYNNEI. V gave up 0 bases and J gave up 2 bases; unmatched junction bases: 1. The full variable domain, with the rest looked up from reference TRBV2 and TRBJ2-7, is EPEVTQTPSHQVTQMGQEVILRCVPISNHLYFYWYRQILGQKVEFLVSFYNNEISEKSEIFDDQFSVERPDGSNFTLKIRSTKLEDSAMYFCASSEASGGTYEQYFGPGTRLTVT.

V and J are TRBV6-5 and TRBJ1-1; D is unclear. V gave up 0 bases and J gave up 1 base, with 12 bases separating them. The germline CDR1 and CDR2 sequences are MNHEY and SVGAGI. The CDR3 contains 16 residues. In nucleotides, the CDR3 is TGTGCCAGCAGTTACTCGAAAGTCCGCGGGAACACTGAAGCTTTCTTT. Amino acids: CASSYSKVRGNTEAFF.

The V gene is TRBV7-2, the J gene TRBJ2-1; D possibly corresponds to TRBD1 (5 bases). The CDR3 is 14 amino acids. V was cut by 7 bases and J by 5 bases, with 15 bases left in between. The germline gives CDR1 SGHTA, CDR2 FQGNSA. The CDR3 loop is CASKRGLGDNEQFF. CDR3 DNA sequence: TGTGCCAGCAAGCGTGGGTTAGGGGACAATGAGCAGTTCTTC.

This clone was detected only a few times. J is TRBJ1-2 and V is TRBV4-1; 7 nucleotides line up with TRBD1. V was pared by 3 bases and J by 0 bases, with 10 bases of the junction left unmatched. Germline V gene sequence: CDR1 MGHRA, CDR2 YSYEKL. The CDR3 has 17 residues. The CDR3 loop reads CASSQRADRPTNYGYTF. The CDR3 DNA sequence: TGCGCCAGCAGCCAGAGGGCGGACAGGCCGACTAACTATGGCTACACCTTC.

The CDR3 DNA follows: TGTGCCAGCAGACTGGGTGCGGGAGTGGGCGAGCAGTACTTC. This encodes CASRLGAGVGEQYF. The chain couples TRBV6-5 to TRBJ2-7; the match to TRBD2 covers 7 bases. J gave up 6 bases and V 6 bases, and 11 bases lay outside the gene matches. CDR3 length equals 14 residues. Germline-derived CDR1 and CDR2 are MNHEY and SVGAGI.

The V call is TRBV19, the J call TRBJ1-2; maybe TRBD1 (6 bases). Per the germline V gene, CDR1 is LNHDA and CDR2 is SQIVND (reference sequence). CDR3 length: 14 amino acids. The V end was cut by 1 base, the J end by 3 bases, with 9 bases between. The CDR3 is CASSIGGLDYGYTF. The DNA of the CDR3 is TGTGCCAGTAGTATAGGGGGGCTCGACTATGGCTACACCTTC.

This clone showed up just once. The rearrangement joins TRBV20-1 to TRBJ2-5, with 10 bases lining up with TRBD1. Losses at the gene ends were 3 bases for V and 4 bases for J; bases not matched to a gene: 26. This CDR3 comprises 21 residues. Germline CDR1 DFQATT, CDR2 SNEGSKA (reference sequence). The CDR3 bases are TGCAGTGCTAGTTCCCCGGCCTGTTTTTGGAGAGACAGGGGGCATGGAGAGACCCAGTACTTC. Protein: CSASSPACFWRDRGHGETQYF.

The V and J genes are TRBV6-6 and TRBJ1-3; D gene uncertain. The CDR3 spans 14 residues. The V end was cut by 3 bases, the J end by 0 bases, with 6 bases between. Germline CDR1 and CDR2: MNHNY and SVGAGI (reference sequence). The CDR3 nucleotides are TGTGCCAGCAGTTATAGCGACTCTGGAAACACCATATATTTT. Its protein is CASSYSDSGNTIYF.

The chain combines TRBV7-5 with TRBJ2-1; the D call in the table, TRBD1, was not verified against the DNA. TRBV7-5 counts as a pseudogene. The CDR3 has 16 residues. The CDR3 coding sequence is TGTGCCAGAAGCTTAGATGGGGGCAGCTCCTACAATGAGCAGTTCTTC. Protein: CARSLDGGSSYNEQFF.

The chain recombines TRBV28 with TRBJ1-2; 12 nucleotides line up with TRBD1. V dropped 7 bases and J dropped 5; count of bases not matched to a gene: 8. The CDR3 extends over 15 amino acids. Germline lookup yields CDR1 MDHEN and CDR2 SYDVKM. The CDR3 region has the DNA TGTGCCAGCACCTCCGGGACAGGGGGCGGGTATGGCTACACCTTC. Its translation is CASTSGTGGGYGYTF.

J is TRBJ2-7 and V is TRBV28; a weak D match, TRBD1 (5 bases). Trimming took off 5 bases at V and 1 base at J, with 12 bases between the two ends. The CDR3 length is 14 residues. CDR1 and CDR2 from the germline V gene are MDHEN and SYDVKM. CDR3 bases: TGTGCCAGCAGTCTCCAGGGTTTTTCCTACGAGCAGTACTTC. Residues: CASSLQGFSYEQYF.

The chain carries TRBV19 and TRBJ2-7; D is unclear. The V and J ends lost 7 bases and 5 bases respectively, with 15 bases between them. The CDR3 totals 13 residues. Germline values: CDR1 LNHDA, CDR2 SQIVND (reference sequence). This CDR3 is CASMVPGLNEQYF. CDR3 nucleotide sequence: TGTGCCAGTATGGTTCCGGGTTTAAACGAGCAGTACTTC.

With respect to this clone: Other nucleotide sequences from this sample produce the same CDR3. This chain uses TRBV3-1 (or the pseudogene TRBV3-2) with TRBJ2-7; weak D call: TRBD2 (5 bases). The CDR3 has 15 residues. The V end was cut by 1 base, the J end by 0 bases, with 10 bases between. In germline, CDR1 is LGHDT, CDR2 YNNKEL (reference sequence). Written as DNA, the CDR3 is TGTGCCAGCAGCCAAGCTGGGAGAGGCTCCTACGAGCAGTACTTC. It yields the protein CASSQAGRGSYEQYF.

The chain has TRBV5-4 and TRBJ2-7; no clear D gene. The germline CDR1 and CDR2 sequences are SGHNT and YYREEE (reference sequence). Between the trimmed V and J ends, which lost 6 bases and 0 bases, there was a span of 16 bases. The CDR3 runs 15 residues. The CDR3 here is CASNTAEKFSYEQYF. For the CDR3, the DNA is TGTGCCAGCAATACCGCGGAAAAGTTCTCCTACGAGCAGTACTTC.

The genes are TRBV7-2 and TRBJ2-7, with D perhaps matching TRBD1 (5 bases). V lost 1 base and J 3 bases, leaving 16 bases between the germline ends. This CDR3 contains 16 residues. Germline CDR1 SGHTA, CDR2 FQGNSA. CDR3 residues: CASSLEGRVRSYEQYF. CDR3 DNA sequence: TGTGCCAGCAGCTTAGAGGGCAGGGTAAGAAGCTACGAGCAGTACTTC. Using reference TRBV7-2 and TRBJ2-7 for the parts outside the CDR3, the full variable domain is GAGVSQSPSNKVTEKGKDVELRCDPISGHTALYWYRQSLGQGLEFLIYFQGNSAPDKSGLPSDRFSAERTGGSVSTLTIQRTQQEDSAVYLCASSLEGRVRSYEQYFGPGTRLTVT.